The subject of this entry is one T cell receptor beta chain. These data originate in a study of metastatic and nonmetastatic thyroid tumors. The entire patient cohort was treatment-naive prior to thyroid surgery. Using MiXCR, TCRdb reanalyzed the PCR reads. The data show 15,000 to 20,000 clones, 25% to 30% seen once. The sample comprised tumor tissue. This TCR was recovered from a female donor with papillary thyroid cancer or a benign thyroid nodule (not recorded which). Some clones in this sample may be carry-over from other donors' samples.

The CDR3 bases are TGTGCCACTAAGGGAGACGAAAAACTGTTTTTT. It encodes CATKGDEKLFF. The chain employs TRBV30 and TRBJ1-4; D unclear. Trimming took 8 bases from V and 8 from J, leaving 12 bases between them. The CDR3 runs to 11 residues. The germline gives CDR1 GTSNPN, CDR2 SVGIG (reference sequence).